This paragraph covers one T cell receptor (beta chain) sequence. The data derive from a study of spatial heterogeneity in lung cancer. This CDR3 is built from 18 residues. V was pared by 3 bases and J by 2 bases, with 11 bases of the junction left unmatched. Per the germline V gene, CDR1 is SGHAT and CDR2 is FQNNGV. TCRdb redid the calling of the 5' RACE reads with MiXCR, one entry per CDR3 protein. The table shows tens of thousands of distinct CDR3 sequences, with roughly 6.4% occurring only once. Time point defined: sample taken at primary tumor resection. V usage is TRBV11-2 and J usage is TRBJ2-1; 9 nucleotides line up with TRBD2. The specimen comprised PBMCs, sampled at surgery. The receptor's source is a female donor with early-stage non-small cell lung cancer. In DNA form, the CDR3 reads TGTGCCAGCAGCTTCTTCCCCAAGACTAGCGGTCCCTACAATGAGCAGTTCTTC. This codes for CASSFFPKTSGPYNEQFF.